Listed below are T cell receptor beta chains from one sample, sequenced in a study of preoperative IRX-2 immunotherapy in early breast cancer. Some clones are missing from TCRdb's copy, which holds only in-frame ones; the method was immunoSEQ multiplex PCR. The table has tens of thousands of clones, 82% seen once. This specimen was taken from a patient treated with IRX-2 immunotherapy. Source of these receptors: a human donor with breast cancer. CDR3s include the opening cysteine and the closing phenylalanine or tryptophan. D genes are given only for firm matches. A row's size may be missing; if present it is once, few, many or a size class.

cdr3_aa cdr3_nt j_call v_call d_call clone_size
CASSYSPTSRSPLQETQYF TGTGCCAGCAGTTACTCGCCGACTAGTCGAAGTCCCCTCCAAGAGACCCAGTACTTC TRBJ2-5 TRBV6-8 - once
CATSRGEQGGQPQHF TGTGCCACCAGCAGAGGGGAACAGGGTGGACAGCCCCAGCATTTT TRBJ1-5 TRBV15 - -
CASSLQGSYGYTF TGTGCCAGCAGCTTACAGGGTAGCTATGGCTACACCTTC TRBJ1-2 TRBV6-8 - -
CSAEAVRTGELFF TGCAGCGCTGAGGCGGTGAGGACCGGGGAGCTGTTTTTT TRBJ2-2 TRBV29-1 - -
CASSYSKNGLQPQHF TGTGCCAGCAGTTACTCGAAAAACGGGTTGCAGCCCCAGCATTTT TRBJ1-5 TRBV6-8 - few
CASGRGQVGGYTF TGTGCCAGCGGCCGGGGCCAGGTCGGCGGCTACACCTTC TRBJ1-2 TRBV28 - -
CASSFGLAGGWNEQFF TGTGCCAGCAGCTTTGGACTAGCGGGGGGCTGGAATGAGCAGTTCTTC TRBJ2-1 TRBV11-3 TRBD2 few
CASSKERGRDEQYF TGTGCCAGCAGCAAAGAACGGGGGAGGGACGAGCAGTACTTC TRBJ2-7 TRBV11-3 TRBD2 -
CASSLFGLTYEQYF TGTGCCAGCAGCTTGTTTGGACTAACCTACGAGCAGTACTTC TRBJ2-7 TRBV11-3 - -
CAWSEGSSGGREQYF TGTGCCTGGAGTGAGGGGTCTAGCGGGGGTCGGGAGCAGTACTTC TRBJ2-7 TRBV30 TRBD2 -
CASSLGLAGGLTDTQYF TGCGCCAGCAGCTTGGGACTAGCGGGGGGCCTCACAGATACGCAGTATTTT TRBJ2-3 TRBV5-1 TRBD2 -
CASSPGTRNTGELFF TGCGCCAGCAGCCCGGGGACTAGGAACACCGGGGAGCTGTTTTTT TRBJ2-2 TRBV5-1 TRBD2 -
CARSLLLLKLHLGGQYF TGTGCCAGAAGCTTACTACTACTTAAACTTCACCTTGGCGGGCAGTACTTC TRBJ2-7 TRBV11-3 - -
CASSLGQQPYYEQYF TGTGCCAGCAGTCTAGGACAGCAACCTTACTACGAGCAGTACTTC TRBJ2-7 TRBV6-8 - once
CASNLGSGVETQYF TGCGCCAGCAATTTGGGGTCCGGGGTGGAAACCCAGTACTTC TRBJ2-5 TRBV5-1 - -
CASSSPRVSNEQFF TGTGCCAGCAGCTCTCCTCGGGTCTCCAATGAGCAGTTCTTC TRBJ2-1 TRBV7-7 - -
CASRAGGFPGELFF TGTGCCAGTAGAGCGGGGGGGTTTCCCGGGGAGCTGTTTTTT TRBJ2-2 TRBV19 TRBD2 once
CASSLGRTVTSTDTQYF TGTGCCAGCAGCTTAGGACGGACAGTTACTAGCACAGATACGCAGTATTTT TRBJ2-3 TRBV7-7 - -
CAISEKWGALYGYTF TGTGCCATCAGTGAGAAATGGGGGGCGCTCTATGGCTACACCTTC TRBJ1-2 TRBV10-3 - once
CSVTGTGSTDTQYF TGCAGCGTTACCGGGACAGGGTCCACAGATACGCAGTATTTT TRBJ2-3 TRBV29-1 TRBD1 once
CASSQGLRPAQHF TGTGCCAGCAGTCAGGGGCTCCGTCCGGCCCAGCATTTT TRBJ1-5 TRBV7-4 - -
CASSLAGPPSEAFF TGTGCCAGCAGCTTGGCAGGGCCTCCCTCTGAAGCTTTCTTT TRBJ1-1 TRBV11-3 - once
CSVLDRSSYEQYF TGCAGCGTTCTCGACCGAAGTTCCTACGAGCAGTACTTC TRBJ2-7 TRBV29-1 - -
CASSQVAGAGANVLTF TGTGCCAGCAGCCAAGTGGCGGGGGCTGGGGCCAACGTCCTGACTTTC TRBJ2-6 TRBV14 TRBD2 -
CASSYGDEQYF TGTGCCAGCAGTTACGGGGACGAGCAGTACTTC TRBJ2-7 TRBV6-7 - -
CASSLEGPNQPQHF TGTGCCAGCAGCTTGGAGGGACCCAATCAGCCCCAGCATTTT TRBJ1-5 TRBV11-3 - few
CASSEILGAEVFTEAFF TGCGCCAGCAGTGAGATTTTAGGGGCGGAGGTTTTTACTGAAGCTTTCTTT TRBJ1-1 TRBV10-2 - -
CASSQNPGGPYNEQFF TGTGCCAGCAGCCAAAATCCGGGGGGGCCCTACAATGAGCAGTTCTTC TRBJ2-1 TRBV11-3 TRBD2 -
CASSHRQGAGPMVYEQYF TGCGCCAGCAGCCACCGACAGGGTGCAGGACCGATGGTCTACGAGCAGTACTTC TRBJ2-7 TRBV4-1 TRBD1 -
CASSYVWGETQYF TGTGCCAGCAGTTACGTTTGGGGGGAGACCCAGTACTTC TRBJ2-5 TRBV6-8 - -
CAISESWTELRSSYEQYF TGTGCCATCAGTGAGTCTTGGACAGAATTAAGGAGCTCCTACGAGCAGTACTTC TRBJ2-7 TRBV10-3 - -
CASSLGLAGGPQTGELFF TGTGCCAGCAGCTTGGGACTAGCGGGAGGGCCACAAACCGGGGAGCTGTTTTTT TRBJ2-2 TRBV11-3 TRBD2 -
CASSYQGNTEAFF TGTGCCAGCTCATACCAGGGGAACACTGAAGCTTTCTTT TRBJ1-1 TRBV18 - -
CSVEGTAPHEQYF TGCAGCGTTGAAGGGACCGCCCCCCACGAGCAGTACTTC TRBJ2-7 TRBV29-1 - -
CASRGSGSGANVLTF TGTGCCAGCAGGGGGAGCGGTTCTGGGGCCAACGTCCTGACTTTC TRBJ2-6 TRBV28 - -
CASGGLAGVNEQFF TGTGCCAGCGGGGGACTAGCGGGAGTTAATGAGCAGTTCTTC TRBJ2-1 TRBV12-5 TRBD2 -
CASSKTGGDGPDGYTF TGTGCCAGCAGTAAGACAGGGGGCGACGGGCCGGATGGCTACACCTTC TRBJ1-2 TRBV6-8 TRBD1 -
CASSPTDRRNYGYTF TGTGCCAGCAGCCCCACCGACAGACGTAACTATGGCTACACCTTC TRBJ1-2 TRBV7-1 - once
CASSPRDRYQETQYF TGTGCCAGCAGCCCTAGGGACCGATACCAAGAGACCCAGTACTTC TRBJ2-5 TRBV11-3 - -
CASSYSPGSNYGYTF TGTGCCAGCAGTTACTCGCCGGGCAGCAACTATGGCTACACCTTC TRBJ1-2 TRBV6-8 - -
CASTRVGHGYTF TGTGCCAGCACCCGGGTGGGGCATGGCTACACCTTC TRBJ1-2 TRBV12-5 - -
CASSQGLAGGTGANVLTF TGCGCCAGCAGCCAGGGACTAGCGGGGGGAACTGGGGCCAACGTCCTGACTTTC TRBJ2-6 TRBV4-1 TRBD2 -